What follows describes a single T cell receptor beta chain. The target antigen is unknown. V was pared by 4 bases and J by 0 bases, with 16 bases between. This CDR3 is 18 amino acids long. Germline lookup yields CDR1 LGHNA and CDR2 YNFKEQ. These data come from a study of cytomegalovirus exposure and HLA in healthy donors. Researchers ran the PCR with 60 Vbeta and 13 Jbeta primers. The assay was immunoSEQ multiplex PCR, and TCRdb's table has in-frame clones only and misses some. The table records approximately 140,000 clones, 80% of them present only once. Study-wide points: TCR beta chains associated with HLA were, in a later analysis, more clonally expanded than equally common others. Most observed TCR sequences were rare, whereas some public TCRs were detected in many donors. Specificity of three CMV-associated chains for CMV antigens was verified in vitro.

This TCR came from a male donor in good health and CMV-seropositive. The V call is TRBV4-2, the J call TRBJ2-6; D remains ambiguous. The sequenced sample consisted of PBMCs. This CDR3 reads CASSLGILHSSGANVLTF. CDR3 bases: TGTGCCAGCAGCCTCGGCATCCTACACAGCTCTGGGGCCAACGTCCTGACTTTC.